A single sample is the source of the 10 T cell receptor beta chains below, sequenced in a study of breast tumors, draining lymph nodes, adjacent tissues. In TCRdb, the multiplex PCR reads were re-called with MiXCR into one record per CDR3 protein. The profile shows about 94,000 distinct CDR3 sequences, roughly 29% of them singletons. Axillary draining lymph nodes of breast cancer patients supplied the node samples. The source material was axillary lymph node tissue. Source of these receptors: a female donor with breast cancer. Some clones in this sample may be carry-over from other donors' samples.

This chain uses TRBV7-8 with TRBJ1-3, with unresolved D. Germline CDR1 and CDR2: SGHVS and FQNEAQ. The CDR3 runs to 14 residues. Trimming stripped 5 bases from V and 8 bases from J, with 16 bases between. The CDR3 here is CASSLWDRGDTIYF. DNA of the CDR3: TGTGCCAGCAGCCTATGGGATCGAGGAGACACCATATATTTT.

In regard to this clonotype: As the CDR3 is not closed by the conserved phenylalanine or tryptophan, this likely results from a read error. The chain joins TRBV4-1 to TRBJ2-1; D is possibly TRBD2 (5 bases). The V gene's germline CDR1 is MGHRA and CDR2 YSYEKL. The length of the CDR3 is 13 residues. In nucleotides, the CDR3 is TGTGCCAGCAGCCAACGGGGATACAATGAGCAGTTCCTA. This gives the protein CASSQRGYNEQFL.

A remark on this clonotype: A much larger clone differs from this one at a single base, so this may be a read error. J is TRBJ2-3 and V is TRBV20-1; D remains ambiguous. Trimming removed 3 bases at V and 1 base at J, with 23 bases between. The CDR3 runs to 18 residues. CDR1 DFQATT and CDR2 SNEGSKA come from the germline V gene (reference sequence). CDR3 region: CSASLGRPDGSGTDTQYF. The CDR3 DNA sequence: TGCAGTGCTAGCCTTGGGCGCCCCGACGGGTCTGGCACAGATACGCAGTATTTT.

Comment on this clonotype: Germline is not matched at one junction end, which may reflect a read error. This chain links TRBV6-1 with TRBJ2-1; 15 nucleotides align to TRBD2. This CDR3 is 15 amino acids long. Germline CDR1 and CDR2: MNHNS and SASEGT. Here the CDR3 DNA reads TGTGCCAGCAGGGGACTAGCGGGAGGCTACAATAAGCAGTTCTTC. It specifies CASRGLAGGYNKQFF.

This clonotype was seen repeatedly, ten times or more. The CDR3 DNA follows: TGTGCCAGCAGCTCCGGGACAGGGAATGAAAAACTGTTTTTT. It codes for CASSSGTGNEKLFF. This chain connects TRBV7-3 to TRBJ1-4; 9 nucleotides align to TRBD1. The CDR3 has 14 amino acids. Germline V lookup: CDR1 SGHTA, CDR2 FQGTGA. J gave up 5 bases and V 4 bases, and 2 bases lay outside the gene matches.

There are many counts of this clonotype. V gene TRBV11-2 combines with J gene TRBJ2-4; D is possibly TRBD1 (5 bases). Between the trimmed V and J ends, which lost 3 bases and 1 base, there was a span of 13 bases. Germline CDR1 SGHAT, CDR2 FQNNGV. The CDR3 covers 16 residues. The CDR3: CASSFGAGAAKNIQYF. The CDR3 DNA reads as TGTGCCAGCAGCTTCGGAGCTGGGGCGGCCAAAAACATTCAGTACTTC.

This clonotype has just a few counts. The V gene is TRBV10-3, the J gene TRBJ2-7; D not resolved. The length of the CDR3 is 12 residues. The V and J ends lost 6 bases and 5 bases respectively, with 11 bases between them. Germline V gene lookup returns CDR1 ENHRY and CDR2 SYGVKD. CDR3 region: CAIRDQSDEQYF. CDR3 DNA sequence: TGTGCCATCAGGGACCAGTCGGACGAGCAGTACTTC.

The chain links TRBV29-1 to TRBJ1-2, with D hard to call. Germline CDR1 is SQVTM and CDR2 is ANQGSEA. CDR3 size: 12 residues. V was clipped by 3 bases and J by 7 bases, with 12 bases between them. CDR3 sequence reads: CSVDDAGCGYTF. CDR3 in DNA: TGCAGCGTTGACGACGCCGGATGTGGCTACACCTTC.

In its sample, this clonotype was seen once. Germline is not matched at one junction end, which may reflect a read error. This rearrangement joins TRBV11-2 to TRBJ2-2, with D possibly matching TRBD2 (5 bases). Germline V lookup: CDR1 SGHAT, CDR2 FQNNGV. This CDR3 comprises 16 residues. For the CDR3, the DNA is TGTGCCAGCAGAGGGTTCGGACGGAGGAACACCGGGGAGCTGTCTTGG. The encoded protein is CASRGFGRRNTGELSW.

The chain joins TRBV9 to TRBJ2-7, with 9 positions matching TRBD2. The CDR3 extends over 14 amino acids. After removal of 2 bases from V and 3 bases from J, the junction contained 3 bases not matched to a gene. CDR1 SGDLS and CDR2 YYNGEE come from the germline V gene. CDR3 coding DNA: TGTGCCAGCAGCGTTAGAGCGGGAGGCTACGAGCAGTACTTC. Translated, it gives CASSVRAGGYEQYF.